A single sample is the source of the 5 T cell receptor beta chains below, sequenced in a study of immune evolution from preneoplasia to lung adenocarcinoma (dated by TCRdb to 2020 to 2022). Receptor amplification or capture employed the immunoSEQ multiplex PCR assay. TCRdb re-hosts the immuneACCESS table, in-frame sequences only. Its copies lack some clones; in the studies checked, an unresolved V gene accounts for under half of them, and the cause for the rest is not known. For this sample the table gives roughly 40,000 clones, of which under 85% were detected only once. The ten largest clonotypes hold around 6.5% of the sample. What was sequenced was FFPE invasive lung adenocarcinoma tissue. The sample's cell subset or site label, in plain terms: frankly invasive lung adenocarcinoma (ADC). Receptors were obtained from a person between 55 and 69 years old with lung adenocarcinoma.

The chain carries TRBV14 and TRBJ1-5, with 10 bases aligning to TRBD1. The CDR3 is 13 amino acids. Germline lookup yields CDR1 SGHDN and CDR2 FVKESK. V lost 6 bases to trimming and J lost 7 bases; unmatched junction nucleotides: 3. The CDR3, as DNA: TGTGCCAGCAGTCGGACAGGGGGACAGCCCCAGCATTTT. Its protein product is CASSRTGGQPQHF.

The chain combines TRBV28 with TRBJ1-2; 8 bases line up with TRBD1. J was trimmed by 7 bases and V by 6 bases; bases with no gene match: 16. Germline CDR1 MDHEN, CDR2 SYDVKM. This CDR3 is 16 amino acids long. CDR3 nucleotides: TGTGCCAGCAGCTCGGTAAGAAGGACAGGGAAATCTGGCTACACCTTC. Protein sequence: CASSSVRRTGKSGYTF.

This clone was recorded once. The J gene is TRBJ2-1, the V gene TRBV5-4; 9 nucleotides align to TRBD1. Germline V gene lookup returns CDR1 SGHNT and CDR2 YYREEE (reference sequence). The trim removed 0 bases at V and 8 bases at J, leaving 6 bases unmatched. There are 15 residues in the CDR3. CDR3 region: CASSLDRGLGDEQFF. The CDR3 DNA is TGTGCCAGCAGCTTGGACAGGGGGCTCGGGGATGAGCAGTTCTTC.

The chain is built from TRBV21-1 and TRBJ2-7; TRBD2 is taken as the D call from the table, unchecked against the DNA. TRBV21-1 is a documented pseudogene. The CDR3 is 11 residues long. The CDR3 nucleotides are TGTGCCAGCAGCAAAGTGCGAGCGGTCGAGTTC. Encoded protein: CASSKVRAVEF.

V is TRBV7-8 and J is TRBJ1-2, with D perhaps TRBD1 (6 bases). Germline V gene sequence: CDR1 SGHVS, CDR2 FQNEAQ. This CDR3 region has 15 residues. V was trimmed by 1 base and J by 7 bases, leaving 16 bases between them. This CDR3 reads CASSLVGGRWGGYTF. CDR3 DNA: TGTGCCAGCAGCTTAGTTGGGGGGCGGTGGGGTGGCTACACCTTC. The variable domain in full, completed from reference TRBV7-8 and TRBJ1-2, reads GAGVSQSPRYKVAKRGQDVALRCDPISGHVSLFWYQQALGQGPEFLTYFQNEAQLDKSGLPSDRFFAERPEGSVSTLKIQRTQQEDSAVYLCASSLVGGRWGGYTFGSGTRLTVV.